This TCR beta chain was identified during a study of glioma-infiltrating T cells. Using RNA template, CDR3s of TCR alpha and beta were amplified with iRepertoire arm-PCR. TCRdb recomputed calls from the multiplex PCR reads with MiXCR, one row per CDR3 protein. The table has 150,000 to 200,000 distinct CDR3 sequences, around 42% seen once. The CDR3 consists of 14 residues. Regarding this clonotype: Its antigen is unidentified. A read error is possible here, since a much larger clone lies one base away.

Study observations and caveats: Very few CDR3 sequences were shared between tissue and blood.

The specimen sequenced was glioma tissue, nonneoplastic brain tissue, or PBMCs (not recorded which). The sequence was collected from a human donor with low-grade glioma or glioblastoma, undergoing nonglioma brain surgery, or in good health (not recorded which). The rearrangement links TRBV12-3 or TRBV12-4 to TRBJ1-2, with TRBD1 matching over 7 bases. CDR3 DNA sequence: TGTGCCAGCACCCCGACAGGGAGCGGCTATTGCTACACCTTC. Translation gives CASTPTGSGYCYTF.